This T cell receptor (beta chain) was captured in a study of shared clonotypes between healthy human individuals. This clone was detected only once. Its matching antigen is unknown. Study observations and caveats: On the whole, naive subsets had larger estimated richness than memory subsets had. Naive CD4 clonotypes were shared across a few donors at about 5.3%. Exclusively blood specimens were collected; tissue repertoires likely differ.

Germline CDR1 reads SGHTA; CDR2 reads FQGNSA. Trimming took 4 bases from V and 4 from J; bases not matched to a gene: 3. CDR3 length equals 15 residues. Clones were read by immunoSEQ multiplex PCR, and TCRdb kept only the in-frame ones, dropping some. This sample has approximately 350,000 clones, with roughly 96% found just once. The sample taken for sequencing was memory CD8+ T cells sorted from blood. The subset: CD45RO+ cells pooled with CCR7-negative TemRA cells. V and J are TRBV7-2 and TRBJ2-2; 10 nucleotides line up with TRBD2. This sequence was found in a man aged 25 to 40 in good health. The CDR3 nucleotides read TGTGCCAGCAGCTATACTAGCGGGATCACCGGGGAGCTGTTTTTT. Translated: CASSYTSGITGELFF. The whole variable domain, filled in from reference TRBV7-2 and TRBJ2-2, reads GAGVSQSPSNKVTEKGKDVELRCDPISGHTALYWYRQSLGQGLEFLIYFQGNSAPDKSGLPSDRFSAERTGGSVSTLTIQRTQQEDSAVYLCASSYTSGITGELFFGEGSRLTVL.